This T cell receptor (beta chain) was captured in a study of high-grade serous ovarian cancer treatment subgroups. The study's findings and limits: TCR relatedness rose with neoantigen level and trended with mutation load. Bulk tumor TCR sequencing gave no spatial information. Different patients shared almost no repertoire; same-patient tumors shared about 0.095 to 0.85.

Tumor samples were obtained before definitive surgery or chemotherapy. Concerning this clone itself: The antigen remains unidentified.

Method: immunoSEQ multiplex PCR; TCRdb's copy keeps in-frame clones and lacks some. Counted here are more than 35,000 clones, approximately 80% occurring once; the ten biggest clones make up about 3%. This CDR3 has 16 residues. From germline, CDR1 is SGHTA and CDR2 FQGNSA. V lost 8 bases, J lost 1 base, and 20 bases lay in between. The material sequenced was tumor tissue. The chain links TRBV7-2 to TRBJ1-1; perhaps TRBD1 as D (5 bases). This clonotype was obtained from a human donor with high-grade serous ovarian cancer. The CDR3 DNA reads as TGTGCCAGCTTCACGGGGCTATTTTTGAGGAACACTGAAGCTTTCTTT. It yields the protein CASFTGLFLRNTEAFF.